This passage covers 27 T cell receptor beta chains from one sample sequenced in a study of blood T cell repertoires in COVID-19. The repertoire was sequenced with immunoSEQ multiplex PCR; TCRdb's copy has only in-frame clones and lacks some. The sample has 250,000 to 350,000 clones, 75% to 90% seen once. The specimen was peripheral blood. These receptors were collected from a woman between 45 and 60 years old who had recovered from COVID-19.

The chain couples TRBV11-2 to TRBJ2-3; D perhaps matches TRBD2 (5 bases). CDR3 length: 13 amino acids. CDR1 is SGHAT, CDR2 FQNNGV, per germline. With 6 bases removed from V and 5 bases from J, the gap between germline ends came to 12 bases. The CDR3 sequence: CASRPPEGDTQYF. The CDR3 coding sequence is TGTGCCAGCAGACCGCCTGAGGGAGATACGCAGTATTTT.

The chain has TRBV9 and TRBJ2-2; 7 nucleotides agree with TRBD2. The ends lost 4 bases at V and 1 base at J; junction bases unmatched: 7. Germline values: CDR1 SGDLS, CDR2 YYNGEE. The CDR3 consists of 16 residues. CDR3 coding DNA: TGTGCCAGCAGCCCGTCGGGCGGGAGGAACACCGGGGAGCTGTTTTTT. Its translation is CASSPSGGRNTGELFF.

The chain carries TRBV7-2 and TRBJ2-2; D possibly corresponds to TRBD2 (5 bases). The length of the CDR3 is 14 residues. From germline, CDR1 is SGHTA and CDR2 FQGNSA. Deletions cut 1 base from V and 6 bases from J, with 9 bases between. CDR3 amino acids: CASSLETLAGELFF. The CDR3 bases are TGTGCCAGCAGCTTAGAAACACTAGCCGGGGAGCTGTTTTTT.

J is TRBJ2-5 and V is TRBV7-2; TRBD1 matches at 8 bases. CDR3 length equals 16 residues. The germline gives CDR1 SGHTA, CDR2 FQGNSA. J lost 5 bases, V lost 3 bases, and 11 bases had no gene match. This chain's CDR3 is CASSFDRGSTRETQYF. The CDR3 coding sequence is TGTGCCAGCAGCTTCGACAGGGGCTCAACACGGGAGACCCAGTACTTC.

This clone was counted once. This chain connects TRBV25-1 to TRBJ2-1; D possibly corresponds to TRBD1 (5 bases). The V and J ends lost 2 bases and 6 bases respectively, with 8 bases between them. Germline V CDR1 and CDR2: MGHDK, SYGVNS. This CDR3 region has 13 residues. Written as DNA, the CDR3 is TGTGCCAGCAGTGAAAGGGGTTTCAATGAGCAGTTCTTC. Translation: CASSERGFNEQFF. The full variable domain, rest sourced from reference TRBV25-1 and TRBJ2-1, is EADIYQTPRYLVIGTGKKITLECSQTMGHDKMYWYQQDPGMELHLIHYSYGVNSTEKGDLSSESTVSRIRTEHFPLTLESARPSHTSQYLCASSERGFNEQFFGPGTRLTVL.

The rearrangement joins TRBV28 to TRBJ1-3; no clear D. V dropped 6 bases and J dropped 4 bases, with 4 bases sitting between them. This CDR3 has 11 amino acids. CDR1 is MDHEN, CDR2 SYDVKM, per germline. CDR3 DNA: TGTGCCAGCAGAATAGGAAACACCATATATTTT. Its translation is CASRIGNTIYF.

J is TRBJ1-2 and V is TRBV7-9; 8 bases map to TRBD1. In germline, CDR1 is SEHNR, CDR2 FQNEAQ (reference sequence). The CDR3 totals 15 residues. V shed 5 bases and J 1 base; nucleotides not matched to a gene: 6. The CDR3 here is CASSPAGGSNYGYTF. The CDR3 DNA is TGTGCCAGCAGCCCCGCAGGGGGCAGTAACTATGGCTACACCTTC. Using reference TRBV7-9 and TRBJ1-2 for the parts outside the CDR3, the full variable domain is DTGVSQNPRHKITKRGQNVTFRCDPISEHNRLYWYRQTLGQGPEFLTYFQNEAQLEKSRLLSDRFSAERPKGSFSTLEIQRTEQGDSAMYLCASSPAGGSNYGYTFGSGTRLTVV.

The genes are TRBV10-3 and TRBJ1-6, with 11 positions matching TRBD1. The CDR3 totals 15 residues. The junction had 9 bases not matched to a gene; V was cut back by 9 bases and J by 8 bases. CDR1 and CDR2 from the germline V gene are ENHRY and SYGVKD. In nucleotides, the CDR3 is TGTGCCATTGGGACAGGGGGAAGCGAAGATTCACCCCTCCACTTT. Protein: CAIGTGGSEDSPLHF.

V is TRBV7-6 and J is TRBJ1-6, with no clear D. CDR3 length equals 16 residues. CDR1 SGHVS and CDR2 FNYEAQ come from the germline V gene. Trimming shortened V by 5 bases and J by 0 bases, and 11 bases separated the two germline ends. The CDR3 coding sequence is TGTGCCAGCAGCGAGAGGTCGTTCTCCTATAATTCACCCCTCCACTTT. Translated, it gives CASSERSFSYNSPLHF.

V is TRBV5-1 and J is TRBJ2-7, with D tentatively TRBD2 (6 bases). Trimming removed 4 bases at V and 2 bases at J, with 13 bases between. Germline V gene sequence: CDR1 SGHRS, CDR2 YFSETQ. This CDR3 spans 14 amino acids. CDR3 DNA: TGCGCCAGCAGCCCGGGACTGAATGCCTACGAGCAGTACTTC. Protein: CASSPGLNAYEQYF.

This chain uses TRBV2 with TRBJ1-1; unclear D gene. Germline CDR1 and CDR2: SNHLY and FYNNEI. The CDR3 runs to 13 residues. V was shortened by 7 bases and J by 0 bases, with 9 bases between the two germline ends. The CDR3 nucleotides read TGTGCCAGCAAGAGACACATGAACACTGAAGCTTTCTTT. Translation: CASKRHMNTEAFF.

This clone was counted between two and nine times. CDR3 bases: TGTGCCAGCAGCTTATCCGTCCCGGGACAGGGATTATATGGCTACACCTTC. It yields the protein CASSLSVPGQGLYGYTF. The chain combines TRBV7-3 with TRBJ1-2; 9 nucleotides agree with TRBD1. There are 17 residues in the CDR3. Per the germline V gene, CDR1 is SGHTA and CDR2 is FQGTGA. Trimming removed 2 bases from V and 5 bases from J; junction bases left unmatched: 12.

The J gene is TRBJ1-2, the V gene TRBV5-4; 7 bases map to TRBD1. The CDR3 has 15 amino acids. Germline lookup yields CDR1 SGHNT and CDR2 YYREEE (reference sequence). Trimming took 4 bases from V and 0 from J; bases not matched to a gene: 6. The CDR3 DNA is TGTGCCAGCAGCGACTACAGGGGTGCTAACTATGGCTACACCTTC. This sequence encodes CASSDYRGANYGYTF.

The chain has TRBV27 and TRBJ2-7; D unclear. This CDR3 has 14 residues. Germline CDR1 is MNHEY and CDR2 is SMNVEV (reference sequence). Trimming took 5 bases from V and 4 from J, leaving 15 bases between them. The CDR3 region is CASSVAAARYEQYF. In DNA form, the CDR3 reads TGTGCCAGCAGTGTAGCAGCCGCTAGATACGAGCAGTACTTC.

This chain's CDR3 is CASSLGGAGEKLFF. For the CDR3, the DNA is TGTGCCAGCAGCTTAGGGGGGGCCGGTGAAAAACTGTTTTTT. The gene calls are TRBV13 and TRBJ1-4, with D perhaps matching TRBD1 (6 bases). The germline CDR1 and CDR2 sequences are PRHDT and FYEKMQ (reference sequence). Trimming removed 0 bases at V and 7 bases at J, with 9 bases between. The CDR3 has 14 residues.

The genes are TRBV27 and TRBJ1-5, with 10 positions matching TRBD1. Germline V gene data show CDR1 as MNHEY and CDR2 as SMNVEV (reference sequence). Losses at the gene ends were 4 bases for V and 2 bases for J; bases not matched to a gene: 8. The CDR3 is 17 amino acids. The CDR3 region is CASSSLDRGHGNQPQHF. CDR3 DNA: TGTGCCAGCAGTTCCCTTGACAGGGGGCACGGCAATCAGCCCCAGCATTTT.

The chain recombines TRBV5-1 with TRBJ1-4, with 10 bases fitting TRBD1. Trimming removed 4 bases from V and 8 bases from J; junction bases left unmatched: 8. CDR1 and CDR2 (germline): SGHRS, YFSETQ. This CDR3 contains 15 residues. DNA for the CDR3: TGCGCCAGCAGCATCGGGACAGGGGAGGGGGAAAAACTGTTTTTT. It codes for CASSIGTGEGEKLFF.

V and J are TRBV2 and TRBJ2-7, with TRBD1 identical over 7 bases. CDR1 and CDR2 from the germline V gene are SNHLY and FYNNEI. CDR3 length: 15 residues. After removal of 8 bases from V and 0 bases from J, the junction contained 10 bases not matched to a gene. The CDR3 here is CASGPGGALSYEQYF. CDR3 coding DNA: TGTGCCAGCGGGCCAGGGGGAGCCCTCTCCTACGAGCAGTACTTC.

The gene calls are TRBV20-1 and TRBJ2-5; the match to TRBD1 covers 7 bases. Trimming at V came to 7 bases and at J to 2 bases, leaving 1 base not matched to a gene. Germline-derived CDR1 and CDR2 are DFQATT and SNEGSKA (reference sequence). This CDR3 contains 11 residues. As DNA, the CDR3 is TGCAGTGGACAGGGACAAGAGACCCAGTACTTC. Translated, it gives CSGQGQETQYF.

The V call is TRBV7-8, the J call TRBJ1-3; D might be TRBD1 (6 bases). Germline CDR1 and CDR2: SGHVS and FQNEAQ. V lost 7 bases to trimming and J lost 0 bases, with 10 bases between them. The length of the CDR3 is 14 residues. The DNA of the CDR3 is TGTGCCAGCACGCAGGGGTTCTCTGGAAACACCATATATTTT. It codes for CASTQGFSGNTIYF.

V usage is TRBV15 and J usage is TRBJ1-1, with D perhaps TRBD1 (5 bases). Germline V gene lookup returns CDR1 LNHNV and CDR2 YYDKDF (reference sequence). CDR3 length: 18 residues. The germline V and J ends were trimmed by 5 bases and 3 bases, with 25 bases remaining between them. The CDR3 DNA sequence: TGTGCCACCAGCCTACTGGGGGGAGGGTTTGGGGCGGACACTGAAGCTTTCTTT. Translation gives CATSLLGGGFGADTEAFF.

The chain uses TRBV24-1 and TRBJ1-5; TRBD1 matches 7 bases. V trimming: 2 bases; J trimming: 3 bases; junction bases outside the gene matches: 9. The CDR3 length is 17 residues. Germline CDR1 and CDR2: KGHDR and SFDVKD. CDR3 in DNA: TGTGCCACCAGTGATTCCCGGGGACAGCAATTCAATCAGCCCCAGCATTTT. Protein: CATSDSRGQQFNQPQHF.

The chain links TRBV29-1 to TRBJ1-1, with D possibly matching TRBD1 (6 bases). The CDR3 is 12 amino acids. Germline assignment: CDR1 SQVTM and CDR2 ANQGSEA. V was shortened by 8 bases and J by 5 bases, with 15 bases between the two germline ends. CDR3 sequence: CSIVRGGTEAFF. CDR3 DNA: TGCAGCATTGTTAGAGGGGGTACTGAAGCTTTCTTT.

The J gene is TRBJ1-6, the V gene TRBV7-9, with TRBD1 matching over 9 bases. The CDR3 extends over 15 amino acids. After removal of 5 bases from V and 15 bases from J, the junction contained 14 bases not matched to a gene. In germline, CDR1 is SEHNR, CDR2 FQNEAQ (reference sequence). CDR3 residues: CASSRGTGKGVGLHF. CDR3 coding DNA: TGTGCCAGCAGCCGCGGGACAGGGAAAGGAGTAGGCCTCCACTTT.

The rearrangement joins TRBV11-2 to TRBJ2-1; D gene uncertain. V was cut by 4 bases and J by 0 bases, with 13 bases left in between. The CDR3 is 16 residues long. The germline gives CDR1 SGHAT, CDR2 FQNNGV. For the CDR3, the DNA is TGTGCCAGCAGCTCCTTAGCCGAGAGCTCCTACAATGAGCAGTTCTTC. Protein product: CASSSLAESSYNEQFF.

The rearrangement joins TRBV27 to TRBJ2-1; possibly TRBD2 for D (5 bases). This CDR3 is 15 amino acids long. Trimming left V 4 bases short and J 0 bases short, with 10 bases between. Germline-derived CDR1 and CDR2 are MNHEY and SMNVEV (reference sequence). The CDR3 nucleotides read TGTGCCAGCAGTTGGAGGATAGTCTCCTACAATGAGCAGTTCTTC. This encodes CASSWRIVSYNEQFF.

This clone has only one observation. This chain joins TRBV7-9 and TRBJ1-1; 7 bases line up with TRBD1. This CDR3 region has 13 residues. Germline CDR1 and CDR2: SEHNR and FQNEAQ (reference sequence). With 1 base clipped from V and 8 bases from J, the junction kept 4 bases outside the gene matches. Here the CDR3 reads CASSLGQQGEAFF. The CDR3 DNA reads TGTGCCAGCAGCTTAGGACAACAGGGGGAAGCTTTCTTT.